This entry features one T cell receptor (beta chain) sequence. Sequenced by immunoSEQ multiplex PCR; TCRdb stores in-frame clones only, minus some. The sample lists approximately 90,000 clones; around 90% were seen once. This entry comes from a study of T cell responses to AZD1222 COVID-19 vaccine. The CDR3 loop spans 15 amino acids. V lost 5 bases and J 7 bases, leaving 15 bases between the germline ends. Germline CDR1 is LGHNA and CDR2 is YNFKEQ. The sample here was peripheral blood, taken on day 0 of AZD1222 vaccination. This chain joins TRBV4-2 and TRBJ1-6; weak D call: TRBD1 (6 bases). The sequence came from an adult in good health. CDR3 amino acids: CASSEGDIGNSPLHF. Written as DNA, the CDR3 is TGTGCCAGCAGCGAAGGGGACATAGGGAATTCACCCCTCCACTTT.